A selection of T cell receptor beta chains follows, all from one sample in a study of blood T cell repertoires in COVID-19. Sequenced by immunoSEQ multiplex PCR; TCRdb stores in-frame clones only, minus some. The table has 250,000 to 300,000 clones, 85% to 90% seen once; the top ten hold 15%. The source material was PBMCs or T cells enriched from blood (not recorded which). Receptors originate from a young man who had recovered from COVID-19. Each CDR3 is given with its conserved first and last residue. D genes are given only for firm matches. Some rows have no size entry. The others give once, few or many, or a class for an expanded clone.

j_gene,d_gene,v_gene,abundance,CDR3aa,CDR3nt
TRBJ2-4,NA,TRBV4-1,NA,CASSQRSQYLDIQYF,TGCGCCAGCAGCCAACGAAGTCAATATCTAGACATTCAGTACTTC
TRBJ1-1,TRBD1,TRBV5-1,NA,CASSRTGGTEAFF,TGCGCCAGCAGCCGGACAGGGGGGACTGAAGCTTTCTTT
TRBJ2-1,NA,TRBV2,NA,CASSLSAPQVDDEQFF,TGTGCCAGCAGCCTCTCGGCCCCACAGGTAGACGATGAGCAGTTCTTC
TRBJ2-1,NA,TRBV7-6,NA,CASSLVPGFYNEQFF,TGTGCCAGCAGCTTAGTTCCGGGATTCTACAATGAGCAGTTCTTC
TRBJ2-7,NA,TRBV12-5,many,CASGLNKDFLNLYEQYF,TGTGCTAGTGGTTTGAATAAGGACTTTCTTAACCTGTACGAGCAGTACTTC
TRBJ1-2,TRBD1,TRBV10-1,NA,CASSESGTATNYGYTF,TGCGCCAGCAGTGAGTCCGGGACAGCGACCAACTATGGCTACACCTTC
TRBJ1-2,TRBD1,TRBV5-6,NA,CASSFAGTGSYGYTF,TGTGCCAGCAGCTTCGCCGGGACAGGGAGCTATGGCTACACCTTC
TRBJ2-2,NA,TRBV7-7,NA,CASSLGRTINTGELFF,TGTGCTAGCAGCTTAGGGAGGACTATCAACACCGGGGAGCTGTTTTTT
TRBJ1-3,NA,TRBV10-3,NA,CATGEAADSGNTIYF,TGTGCCACGGGGGAGGCGGCGGACTCTGGAAACACCATATATTTT
TRBJ1-5,NA,TRBV6-5,NA,CASSYSTTGNQPQHF,TGTGCCAGCAGTTACTCGACCACAGGGAATCAGCCCCAGCATTTT
TRBJ2-7,NA,TRBV28,few,CASSSTPLRYF,TGTGCCAGCAGTTCCACTCCCCTCCGGTACTTC
TRBJ2-2,NA,TRBV9,few,CASSAGYPTGELFF,TGTGCCAGCAGCGCGGGATATCCCACCGGGGAGCTGTTTTTT
TRBJ1-1,TRBD1,TRBV6-1,once,CASSEGTGGFTEAFF,TGTGCCAGCAGTGAAGGGACAGGGGGTTTTACTGAAGCTTTCTTT
TRBJ2-5,TRBD2,TRBV7-2,NA,CASSRGLVRETQYF,TGTGCCAGCAGCCGCGGACTAGTGCGGGAGACCCAGTACTTC
TRBJ1-4,TRBD1,TRBV25-1,NA,CASSRTGGDEKLFF,TGTGCCAGCAGTCGAACAGGGGGGGACGAAAAACTGTTTTTT
TRBJ2-2,TRBD1,TRBV14,NA,CASSQRQGTGELFF,TGTGCCAGCAGCCAACGACAGGGCACCGGGGAGCTGTTTTTT
TRBJ1-6,NA,TRBV6-5,NA,CASSYSGVTLHSPLHF,TGTGCCAGCAGTTACTCCGGGGTCACGCTTCATTCACCCCTCCACTTT
TRBJ2-7,TRBD2,TRBV7-9,NA,CASSLTGGLLEQYF,TGTGCCAGCAGCTTAACGGGAGGGCTTCTCGAGCAGTACTTC
TRBJ2-7,NA,TRBV5-1,NA,CASSLAQTEYYEQYF,TGCGCCAGCAGCTTGGCCCAGACAGAATACTACGAGCAGTACTTC
TRBJ2-1,TRBD2,TRBV12-5,NA,CASGGLAEQGEQFF,TGTGCTAGTGGTGGACTAGCGGAACAGGGTGAGCAGTTCTTC
TRBJ1-5,NA,TRBV30,NA,CAWGPLGGQQPQHF,TGTGCCTGGGGACCTCTGGGAGGGCAACAGCCCCAGCATTTT
TRBJ2-1,NA,TRBV3-1/TRBV3-2,NA,CASSPDSYNEQFF,TGTGCCAGCAGCCCGGACAGTTACAATGAGCAGTTCTTC
TRBJ2-7,TRBD2,TRBV2,few,CASSVGLAGINEQYF,TGTGCCAGCAGCGTCGGACTAGCGGGAATCAACGAGCAGTACTTC
TRBJ1-1,TRBD1,TRBV19,NA,CASSINPGGTEAFF,TGTGCCAGTAGTATAAATCCAGGGGGTACTGAAGCTTTCTTT
TRBJ1-6,NA,TRBV19,NA,CASSITGSNSPLHF,TGTGCCAGTAGTATAACAGGATCTAATTCACCCCTCCACTTT
TRBJ2-7,NA,TRBV12-3/TRBV12-4,NA,CASSPSPHEQYF,TGTGCCAGCAGTCCTTCTCCCCACGAGCAGTACTTC
TRBJ2-5,NA,TRBV4-1,NA,CASSRRGANRKKETQYF,TGCGCCAGCAGCAGGAGGGGAGCCAATAGAAAAAAAGAGACCCAGTACTTC